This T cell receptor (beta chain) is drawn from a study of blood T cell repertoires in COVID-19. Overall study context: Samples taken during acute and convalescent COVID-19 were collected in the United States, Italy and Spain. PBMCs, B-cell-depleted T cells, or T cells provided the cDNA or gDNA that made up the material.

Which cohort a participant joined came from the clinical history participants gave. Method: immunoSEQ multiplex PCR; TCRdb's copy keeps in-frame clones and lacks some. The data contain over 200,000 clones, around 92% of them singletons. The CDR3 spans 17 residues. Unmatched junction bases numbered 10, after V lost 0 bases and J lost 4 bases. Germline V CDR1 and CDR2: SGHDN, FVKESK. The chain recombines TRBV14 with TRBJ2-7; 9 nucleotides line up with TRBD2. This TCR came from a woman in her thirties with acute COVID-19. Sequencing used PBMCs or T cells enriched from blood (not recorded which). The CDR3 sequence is CASSQDLVGSGGYEQYF. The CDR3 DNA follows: TGTGCCAGCAGCCAAGATCTTGTAGGTAGCGGGGGTTACGAGCAGTACTTC.